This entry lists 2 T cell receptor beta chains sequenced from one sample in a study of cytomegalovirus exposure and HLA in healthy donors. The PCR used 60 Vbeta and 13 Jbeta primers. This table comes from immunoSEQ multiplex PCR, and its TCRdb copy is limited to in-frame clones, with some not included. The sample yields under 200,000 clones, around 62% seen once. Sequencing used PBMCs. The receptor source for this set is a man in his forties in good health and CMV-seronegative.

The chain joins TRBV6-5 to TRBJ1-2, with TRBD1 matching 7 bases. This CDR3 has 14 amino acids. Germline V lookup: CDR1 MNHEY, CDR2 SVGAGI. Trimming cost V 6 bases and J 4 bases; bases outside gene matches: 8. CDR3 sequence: CASSLSGTVYGYTF. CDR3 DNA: TGTGCCAGCAGCTTGTCCGGGACAGTCTATGGCTACACCTTC.

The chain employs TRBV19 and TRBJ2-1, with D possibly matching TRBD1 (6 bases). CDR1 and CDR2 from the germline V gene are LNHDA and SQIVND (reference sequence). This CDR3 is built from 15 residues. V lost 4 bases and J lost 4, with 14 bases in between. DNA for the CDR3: TGTGCCAGTAGTACCACAGGGTCCTATTACAATGAGCAGTTCTTC. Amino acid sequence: CASSTTGSYYNEQFF.